These 32 T cell receptor beta chains were all obtained from the same sample, sequenced in a study of T-cell memory formation after mild COVID-19. TCRdb fed the 5' RACE reads into MiXCR, producing one record per CDR3 protein. The data contain 85,000 to 130,000 distinct CDR3 sequences, 11% of them singletons. The sample taken for sequencing was PBMCs or a T cell subset sorted from them (not recorded which). Every receptor here comes from a man aged 18-30 years who had mild COVID-19 (a few samples of this study predate the infection). Cell type and time point are not known.

The chain links TRBV4-1 to TRBJ1-4; perhaps TRBD1 as D (5 bases). CDR3 length: 15 residues. Deletions cut 2 bases from V and 8 bases from J, with 15 bases between. Germline CDR1 is MGHRA and CDR2 is YSYEKL. In DNA form, the CDR3 reads TGCGCCAGCAGCCAACTTGGAGGGGCAGGGGAAAAACTGTTTTTT. It encodes CASSQLGGAGEKLFF.

The chain is built from TRBV9 and TRBJ2-1; TRBD2 agrees at 8 bases. Germline trimming cut 4 bases from V and 12 bases from J; bases unmatched to any gene: 3. This CDR3 contains 11 residues. CDR1 is SGDLS and CDR2 is YYNGEE in the germline V gene. CDR3 sequence: CASSLRGVQFF. The CDR3 nucleotides read TGTGCCAGCAGCTTGCGGGGGGTGCAGTTCTTC.

This clonotype has only a few counts. V gene TRBV5-1 combines with J gene TRBJ2-1; 7 nucleotides agree with TRBD2. V lost 0 bases to trimming and J lost 4 bases; unmatched junction nucleotides: 7. CDR3 length: 16 amino acids. Germline lookup yields CDR1 SGHRS and CDR2 YFSETQ. The chain's CDR3 is CASSLEGGGRYNEQFF. The CDR3 DNA reads as TGCGCCAGCAGCTTGGAGGGCGGGGGAAGGTACAATGAGCAGTTCTTC. The complete variable domain, with remaining parts taken from reference TRBV5-1 and TRBJ2-1, reads KAGVTQTPRYLIKTRGQQVTLSCSPISGHRSVSWYQQTPGQGLQFLFEYFSETQRNKGNFPGRFSGRQFSNSRSEMNVSTLELGDSALYLCASSLEGGGRYNEQFFGPGTRLTVL.

The rearrangement uses TRBV7-9 and TRBJ1-1; no firm D call. V lost 5 bases and J lost 5, with 15 bases in between. The CDR3 has 14 residues. CDR1 and CDR2 (germline): SEHNR, FQNEAQ (reference sequence). The CDR3 DNA reads as TGTGCCAGCAGCGTCACATTACTGGGGACTGAAGCTTTCTTT. Translation gives CASSVTLLGTEAFF.

This clonotype was picked up a small number of times. The junction and the germline gene differ at one end; a read error may be behind it. The chain links TRBV20-1 to TRBJ1-4; perhaps TRBD1 as D (5 bases). Germline V gene sequence: CDR1 DFQATT, CDR2 SNEGSKA (reference sequence). The CDR3 sequence is 13 residues long. The CDR3 coding sequence is TGCAGTGCCAGAGGGAGGGGTCGGGAAAAACTGTTTTTT. Translation: CSARGRGREKLFF.

This rearrangement joins TRBV29-1 to TRBJ1-1; D gene unclear. Per the germline V gene, CDR1 is SQVTM and CDR2 is ANQGSEA. This CDR3 is 12 amino acids long. V lost 4 bases, J lost 7 bases, and 13 bases lay in between. CDR3 amino acids: CSVVAGYNEAFF. For the CDR3, the DNA is TGCAGCGTTGTAGCAGGTTACAATGAAGCTTTCTTT. Filled out from reference TRBV29-1 and TRBJ1-1, the complete variable domain reads SAVISQKPSRDICQRGTSLTIQCQVDSQVTMMFWYRQQPGQSLTLIATANQGSEATYESGFVIDKFPISRPNLTFSTLTVSNMSPEDSSIYLCSVVAGYNEAFFGQGTRLTVV.

This clonotype came up a few times. The chain recombines TRBV2 with TRBJ2-5, with D possibly TRBD2 on 5 matching bases. The V and J ends lost 2 bases and 1 base respectively, with 8 bases between them. The CDR3 runs 14 residues. Germline loops: CDR1 SNHLY, CDR2 FYNNEI. CDR3 in DNA: TGTGCCAGCAGTGAACGGACTTTCCAAGAGACCCAGTACTTC. It translates to CASSERTFQETQYF.

This sequence joins TRBV12-3 or TRBV12-4 and TRBJ2-2; D unclear. The V end lost 7 bases, the J end lost 5 bases, and 14 bases lay between the germline ends. This CDR3 has 14 residues. In nucleotides, the CDR3 is TGTGCCAGCACCCTCCCTAAATTAACCGGGGAGCTGTTTTTT. Its protein product is CASTLPKLTGELFF.

V is TRBV25-1 and J is TRBJ2-2; D uncertain. The CDR3 spans 13 residues. Trimming pared 0 bases from V and 6 bases from J, leaving 5 bases between. Germline V CDR1 and CDR2: MGHDK, SYGVNS. CDR3 DNA: TGTGCCAGCAGTGAATATCCGGCCGGGGAGCTGTTTTTT. Protein sequence: CASSEYPAGELFF.

This clonotype was seen a handful of times. At one boundary the junction diverges from the germline segment, which might be a read error. The rearrangement uses TRBV7-9 and TRBJ1-1; TRBD1 matches 7 bases. The CDR3 spans 11 residues. Per the germline V gene, CDR1 is SEHNR and CDR2 is FQNEAQ (reference sequence). The CDR3 sequence is CASSASRQGIF. The CDR3 DNA is TGTGCCAGCAGCGCATCCCGACAGGGAATCTTT.

This chain links TRBV7-8 with TRBJ2-3, with D perhaps TRBD1 (6 bases). The ends were cut back, 5 bases at V and 2 bases at J, with 17 bases in the middle. The CDR3 loop spans 16 amino acids. The V gene's germline CDR1 is SGHVS and CDR2 FQNEAQ. The CDR3 loop reads CASSQPRDKPTDTQYF. For the CDR3, the DNA is TGTGCCAGCAGCCAGCCTCGGGACAAACCCACAGATACGCAGTATTTT.

The V gene is TRBV12-3 or TRBV12-4, the J gene TRBJ2-7; TRBD1 aligns across 9 bases. After removal of 3 bases from V and 5 bases from J, the junction contained 5 bases not matched to a gene. This CDR3 spans 14 amino acids. The CDR3 DNA is TGTGCCAGCAGTTTCGGGACAGGGAAGGACGAGCAGTACTTC. Its translation: CASSFGTGKDEQYF.

This clonotype was seen more than once but under ten times. The rearrangement joins TRBV4-1 to TRBJ1-1, with D perhaps TRBD1 (5 bases). The germline V gene has CDR1 MGHRA and CDR2 YSYEKL. This CDR3 contains 16 residues. The germline V and J ends were trimmed by 0 bases and 0 bases, with 11 bases remaining between them. CDR3 loop: CASSQDLGALNTEAFF. The DNA of the CDR3 is TGCGCCAGCAGCCAAGACCTCGGGGCCCTGAACACTGAAGCTTTCTTT.

This clonotype was counted between two and nine times. As DNA, the CDR3 is TGTGCCAGCAGCCCCCTAGGGACAGGGTCCTACGAGCAGTACGTC. The encoded protein is CASSPLGTGSYEQYV. V is TRBV7-2 and J is TRBJ2-7; 9 bases are a match to TRBD1. The CDR3 length is 15 residues. V was clipped by 5 bases and J by 1 base; unmatched bases: 6. The germline gives CDR1 SGHTA, CDR2 FQGNSA.

This clonotype has more than one count but fewer than ten. In DNA form, the CDR3 reads TGTGCCAGCAGCAAGGGGAGTGAGCAGTTCTTC. Translation: CASSKGSEQFF. This chain connects TRBV12-3 or TRBV12-4 to TRBJ2-1, with D possibly called TRBD1 or TRBD2 (5 bases each). The V gene lost 6 bases and the J gene lost 9 bases, with 9 bases spanning the gap. CDR3 length: 11 residues.

CDR3 nucleotide sequence: TGCAGCGTTGACGACGTAGCGGGGGACCAAGAGACCCAGTACTTC. Translation: CSVDDVAGDQETQYF. This chain joins TRBV29-1 and TRBJ2-5; 9 bases map to TRBD2. After removal of 3 bases from V and 0 bases from J, the junction contained 5 bases not matched to a gene. Germline CDR1 SQVTM, CDR2 ANQGSEA. CDR3 length: 15 residues.

The V and J genes are TRBV7-9 and TRBJ2-7; a weak D match, TRBD2 (7 bases). Germline CDR1 SEHNR, CDR2 FQNEAQ (reference sequence). There are 14 residues in the CDR3. V dropped 4 bases and J dropped 6 bases, with 16 bases sitting between them. The CDR3 coding sequence is TGTGCCAGCAGCTCCCTAGGGGGGGTCGGCGAGCAGTACTTC. Translating gives CASSSLGGVGEQYF.

Only a few counts were recorded for this clonotype. The chain combines TRBV7-3 with TRBJ2-1; D is unresolved. From germline, CDR1 is SGHTA and CDR2 FQGTGA. The CDR3 extends over 15 amino acids. Trimming stripped 2 bases from V and 8 bases from J, with 16 bases between. The CDR3 nucleotides read TGTGCCAGCAGCTTAGGTCTCCGGGTACGTGATGAGCAGTTCTTC. It codes for CASSLGLRVRDEQFF.

The chain has TRBV30 and TRBJ2-5; no clear D. Germline CDR1 and CDR2: GTSNPN and SVGIG (reference sequence). This CDR3 has 12 amino acids. With 1 base removed from V and 3 bases from J, the gap between germline ends came to 6 bases. This CDR3 is CAWSALKETQYF. The CDR3 nucleotides read TGTGCCTGGAGTGCCCTTAAAGAGACCCAGTACTTC.

This clonotype has just a few counts. The CDR3 bases are TGCGCCAGCAGCCTCGCGTACGTAGCGGGGGGGGGCAATGAGCAGTTCTTC. Encoded protein: CASSLAYVAGGGNEQFF. The rearrangement joins TRBV4-1 to TRBJ2-1, with 11 bases aligning to TRBD2. There are 17 residues in the CDR3. The V gene end was trimmed by 4 bases and the J gene end by 6 bases; junction bases not matched to a gene: 11. Germline V lookup: CDR1 MGHRA, CDR2 YSYEKL.

This clonotype was counted between two and nine times. The J gene is TRBJ2-2, the V gene TRBV6-2 or TRBV6-3, with TRBD2 identical over 10 bases. The CDR3 sequence is 18 residues long. V was pared by 10 bases and J by 2 bases, with 16 bases of the junction left unmatched. The V gene's germline CDR1 is MNHEY and CDR2 SVGEGT. CDR3 in DNA: TGTGCCACCGAAAGCGGGGGGGCGCGGACATCAAACACCGGGGAGCTGTTTTTT. It specifies CATESGGARTSNTGELFF.

The chain is built from TRBV29-1 and TRBJ2-7, with D maybe TRBD1 (6 bases). The CDR3 extends over 11 amino acids. Germline V gene data show CDR1 as SQVTM and CDR2 as ANQGSEA. Trimming left V 6 bases short and J 7 bases short, with 13 bases between. CDR3 protein: CSVAVQGEQYV. In DNA form, the CDR3 reads TGCAGCGTCGCGGTCCAGGGGGAGCAGTACGTC.

The rearrangement joins TRBV4-1 to TRBJ1-1; 10 positions agree with TRBD1. V trimming: 1 base; J trimming: 6 bases; junction bases outside the gene matches: 8. The CDR3 has 16 amino acids. CDR1 and CDR2 from the germline V gene are MGHRA and YSYEKL. CDR3 region: CASSQVKGQGPPEAFF. Here the CDR3 DNA reads TGCGCCAGCAGCCAAGTAAAGGGACAGGGGCCGCCTGAAGCTTTCTTT.

V gene TRBV6-2 or TRBV6-3 combines with J gene TRBJ1-4, with D unclear. Germline CDR1 MNHEY, CDR2 SVGEGT. There are 15 residues in the CDR3. Trimming removed 0 bases from V and 4 bases from J, with 9 bases in between. This CDR3 reads CASSYSWIHNEKLFF. CDR3 nucleotide sequence: TGTGCCAGCAGTTACTCGTGGATCCATAATGAAAAACTGTTTTTT.

CDR3 residues: CASSLESGGNSPLHF. CDR3 nucleotide sequence: TGTGCCAGCAGCTTAGAGTCAGGGGGCAATTCACCCCTCCACTTT. The chain joins TRBV7-2 to TRBJ1-6; TRBD1 aligns across 8 bases. This CDR3 comprises 15 residues. The trim removed 1 base at V and 7 bases at J, leaving 3 bases unmatched. The germline CDR1 and CDR2 sequences are SGHTA and FQGNSA.

This clonotype was found many times. The J gene is TRBJ1-2, the V gene TRBV7-9; D gene ambiguous. V was pared by 5 bases and J by 3 bases, with 10 bases between. This CDR3 spans 13 amino acids. Germline V CDR1 and CDR2: SEHNR, FQNEAQ (reference sequence). The CDR3 nucleotides are TGTGCCAGCAGCGGAACCGAATACTATGGCTACACCTTC. It translates to CASSGTEYYGYTF.

This chain uses TRBV5-1 with TRBJ1-2; 7 bases match TRBD1. V dropped 4 bases and J dropped 8; count of bases not matched to a gene: 5. The germline CDR1 and CDR2 sequences are SGHRS and YFSETQ. The length of the CDR3 is 12 residues. The CDR3 DNA follows: TGCGCCAGCAGCGATGGGACAGTAGGCTACACCTTC. Encoded protein: CASSDGTVGYTF.

This clonotype was detected many times. V is TRBV5-5 and J is TRBJ2-7; no firm D call. Trimming left V 3 bases short and J 5 bases short, with 12 bases between. The CDR3 runs 13 residues. The germline gives CDR1 SGHKS, CDR2 YYEKEE (reference sequence). The CDR3 here is CASSWWLANEQYF. The CDR3 DNA is TGTGCCAGCAGCTGGTGGTTGGCTAACGAGCAGTACTTC.

The chain carries TRBV6-2 or TRBV6-3 and TRBJ2-1, with D possibly TRBD2 on 5 matching bases. Trimming shortened V by 4 bases and J by 9 bases, and 10 bases separated the two germline ends. The germline V gene has CDR1 MNHEY and CDR2 SVGEGT. This CDR3 comprises 12 residues. As DNA, the CDR3 is TGTGCCAGCAGTTGGCAGGAGGTTGAGCAGTTCTTC. It translates to CASSWQEVEQFF.

This clonotype appeared many times. CDR3 nucleotide sequence: TGTGCCACCAGCCAAACCCAGGAACTAGCCAAAAACATTCAGTACTTC. The encoded protein is CATSQTQELAKNIQYF. This chain connects TRBV15 to TRBJ2-4; D is unclear. Trimming cost V 5 bases and J 0 bases, with 14 bases left between them. CDR1 and CDR2 from the germline V gene are LNHNV and YYDKDF (reference sequence). There are 16 residues in the CDR3.

This clonotype was counted only a few times. V is TRBV5-1 and J is TRBJ2-7, with D perhaps matching TRBD1 (6 bases). Germline assignment: CDR1 SGHRS and CDR2 YFSETQ. CDR3 length equals 15 residues. Trimming shortened V by 0 bases and J by 2 bases, and 12 bases separated the two germline ends. The CDR3 region has the DNA TGCGCCAGCAGCTTGGGTTTGGGACATACCTACGAGCAGTACTTC. Translated, it gives CASSLGLGHTYEQYF.

This clonotype was seen only a few times. This chain uses TRBV7-3 with TRBJ2-5, with TRBD2 matching 12 bases. CDR3 length: 14 residues. Unmatched junction bases numbered 2, after V lost 4 bases and J lost 5 bases. Germline values: CDR1 SGHTA, CDR2 FQGTGA. The CDR3 nucleotides are TGTGCCAGCAGCTCCGGACTAGCGGGGGAGACCCAGTACTTC. Its translation is CASSSGLAGETQYF.